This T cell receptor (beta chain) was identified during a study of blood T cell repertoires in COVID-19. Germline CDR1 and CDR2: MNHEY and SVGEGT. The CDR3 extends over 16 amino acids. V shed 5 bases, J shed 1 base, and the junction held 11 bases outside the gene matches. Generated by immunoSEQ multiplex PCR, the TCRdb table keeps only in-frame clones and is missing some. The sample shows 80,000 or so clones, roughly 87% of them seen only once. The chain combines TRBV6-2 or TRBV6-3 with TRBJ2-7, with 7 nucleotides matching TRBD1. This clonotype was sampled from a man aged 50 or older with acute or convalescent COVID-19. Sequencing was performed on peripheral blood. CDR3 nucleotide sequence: TGTGCCAGCAGTCTAAACCGACAGGGTGGGTCCTACGAGCAGTACGTC. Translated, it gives CASSLNRQGGSYEQYV.